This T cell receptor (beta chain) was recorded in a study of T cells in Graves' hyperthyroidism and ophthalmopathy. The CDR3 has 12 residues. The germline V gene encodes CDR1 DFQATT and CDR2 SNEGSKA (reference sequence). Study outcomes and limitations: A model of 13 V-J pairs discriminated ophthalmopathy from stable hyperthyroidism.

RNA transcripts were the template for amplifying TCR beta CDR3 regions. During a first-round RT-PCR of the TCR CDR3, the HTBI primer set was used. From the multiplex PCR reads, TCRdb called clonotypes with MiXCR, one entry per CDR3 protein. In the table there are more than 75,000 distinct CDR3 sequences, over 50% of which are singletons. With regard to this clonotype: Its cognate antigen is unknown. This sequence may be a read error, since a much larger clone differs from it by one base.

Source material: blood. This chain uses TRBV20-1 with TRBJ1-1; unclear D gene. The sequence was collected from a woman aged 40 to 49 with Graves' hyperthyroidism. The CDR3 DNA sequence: TGCAGGGGCCTTTCCCCGACCAGTGAAGCTTTCTTT. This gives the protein CRGLSPTSEAFF.